This TCR beta chain is drawn from a study of T cell responses to AZD1222 COVID-19 vaccine. Overall study results and limits: Repertoires were obtained solely post-peak T cell response. Clonal diversity was possibly underestimated, and the donors were mostly white British, with more females. The CD4 TCRs associated with vaccination extended across spike and predominated at 160-218 and 743-854. At baseline, just 6 or 7 AZD1222 recipients tested seropositive.

A word on this clone: The antigen is unknown.

Germline CDR1 reads LNHDA; CDR2 reads SQIVND (reference sequence). Trimming stripped 3 bases from V and 0 bases from J, with 5 bases between. This CDR3 is 14 amino acids long. Assay used: immunoSEQ multiplex PCR; TCRdb lists only in-frame clones, some missing. Of 120,000 or so clones in the sample, roughly nine tenths were seen once. The sequence came from an adult in good health. The chain combines TRBV19 with TRBJ2-2; no reliable D call. The sequencing here drew on peripheral blood, taken on day 0 of AZD1222 vaccination. CDR3 DNA: TGTGCCAGTAGTATTTCAGCGAACACCGGGGAGCTGTTTTTT. Amino acids: CASSISANTGELFF. Drawing the rest from reference TRBV19 and TRBJ2-2, the complete variable domain is DGGITQSPKYLFRKEGQNVTLSCEQNLNHDAMYWYRQDPGQGLRLIYYSQIVNDFQKGDIAEGYSVSREKKESFPLTVTSAQKNPTAFYLCASSISANTGELFFGEGSRLTVL.